Listed below are T cell receptor beta chains from one sample, sequenced in a study of CD8+CD57+ T cells in acquired aplastic anemia. Each CDR3 protein gets one entry after TCRdb re-called the reads with MiXCR. This table holds 150,000 to 200,000 distinct CDR3 sequences, approximately 44% found once. Sample: sorted CD4+, CD8+, or CD8+CD57+ T cells (not recorded which) from PBMCs. These receptors were taken from a human donor with aplastic anemia. The CDR3 runs from the conserved cysteine through the conserved F or W. Each record gives: V gene, J gene, clone size, D gene, CDR3 protein. D genes are given only for firm matches. Size is omitted from some rows. Given values are once, few, many or a class for expanded clones.

V: TRBV7-3
J: TRBJ1-6
size: -
D: TRBD1
CDR3: CASSSTGQGGSPLHF

V: TRBV7-9
J: TRBJ2-1
size: many
D: TRBD2
CDR3: CASSPPSAGGPNEQFF

V: TRBV2
J: TRBJ1-2
size: -
D: -
CDR3: CASSEQGSYGYTF

V: TRBV14
J: TRBJ2-7
size: -
D: -
CDR3: CASSRRDNSYEQYF

V: TRBV11-1
J: TRBJ2-1
size: many
D: -
CDR3: CAQAIDNEQFF

V: TRBV6-1
J: TRBJ1-3
size: -
D: TRBD1
CDR3: CASSQTGYGNTIYF

V: TRBV10-3
J: TRBJ1-3
size: -
D: -
CDR3: CATQSSGNTVYF

V: TRBV11-2
J: TRBJ1-6
size: many
D: -
CDR3: CASTPTGGLVNSPLHF

V: TRBV29-1
J: TRBJ2-1
size: -
D: TRBD1
CDR3: CSVEDDRGYGSYNEQFF

V: TRBV20-1
J: TRBJ2-5
size: -
D: TRBD2
CDR3: CSAGPTSGGETQYF

V: TRBV12-3/TRBV12-4
J: TRBJ2-1
size: -
D: TRBD2
CDR3: CASRRLAEGGYEQFF

V: TRBV12-3/TRBV12-4
J: TRBJ2-1
size: many
D: TRBD2
CDR3: CASSLRGGQNYNEQFF

V: TRBV3-1
J: TRBJ1-1
size: many
D: -
CDR3: CASSQGQRNTEAFF

V: TRBV10-1
J: TRBJ2-2
size: -
D: -
CDR3: CASGGATGELFF

V: TRBV29-1
J: TRBJ2-2
size: -
D: -
CDR3: CSVAGTTNTGELFF

V: TRBV10-3
J: TRBJ1-1
size: -
D: -
CDR3: CAIKTGPEGNTEAFF

V: TRBV10-3
J: TRBJ2-1
size: -
D: TRBD2
CDR3: CAISARYSGTYNGQFF

V: TRBV10-2
J: TRBJ2-7
size: once
D: -
CDR3: CASGNREIYEQYF

V: TRBV5-1
J: TRBJ1-2
size: many
D: -
CDR3: CASSPRTGTYGYTF

V: TRBV6-2/TRBV6-3
J: TRBJ1-2
size: many
D: -
CDR3: CASSYPVRRDGYTF

V: TRBV5-4
J: TRBJ1-4
size: many
D: -
CDR3: CASSFGGPAGKLFF

V: TRBV6-1
J: TRBJ1-1
size: many
D: -
CDR3: CASSRTPGHLNTEAFF

V: TRBV11-3
J: TRBJ1-1
size: many
D: -
CDR3: CASSLGQGMGTEAFF

V: TRBV7-9
J: TRBJ2-5
size: many
D: TRBD1
CDR3: CAGQGARETQYF

V: TRBV14
J: TRBJ2-5
size: few
D: TRBD2
CDR3: CASSQDQLAGGRETQYF

V: TRBV19
J: TRBJ1-2
size: -
D: -
CDR3: CASSASGVGYGYTF

V: TRBV19
J: TRBJ1-2
size: many
D: -
CDR3: CASRHGPAGSGYTF

V: TRBV5-8
J: TRBJ1-1
size: many
D: -
CDR3: CASSRLGNTEAFF

V: TRBV9
J: TRBJ2-1
size: -
D: -
CDR3: CASSWERFAQFF

V: TRBV29-1
J: TRBJ1-2
size: -
D: TRBD1
CDR3: CSVPGQPGPGGGYTF

V: TRBV7-8
J: TRBJ1-1
size: few
D: -
CDR3: CASSLGGSREAFF

V: TRBV9
J: TRBJ2-1
size: -
D: -
CDR3: CASSVDGSNEQFF

V: TRBV2
J: TRBJ1-1
size: -
D: TRBD1
CDR3: CASSKGQYEAFF

V: TRBV15
J: TRBJ1-1
size: -
D: -
CDR3: CATKPRGNTEAFF

V: TRBV19
J: TRBJ2-7
size: few
D: -
CDR3: CAIGLGSEQYF

V: TRBV10-3
J: TRBJ1-1
size: -
D: -
CDR3: CAISEADPNTEAFF

V: TRBV2
J: TRBJ1-1
size: many
D: -
CDR3: CASKEATEAFF